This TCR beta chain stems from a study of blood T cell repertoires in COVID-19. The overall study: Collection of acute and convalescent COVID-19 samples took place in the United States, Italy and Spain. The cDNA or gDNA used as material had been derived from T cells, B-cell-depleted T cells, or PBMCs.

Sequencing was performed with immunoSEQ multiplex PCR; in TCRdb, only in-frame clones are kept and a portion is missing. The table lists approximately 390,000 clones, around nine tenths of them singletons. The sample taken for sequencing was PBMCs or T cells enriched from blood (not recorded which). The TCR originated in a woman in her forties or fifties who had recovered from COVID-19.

CDR3 protein: CASSVSTEGGYTF. The CDR3 DNA sequence: TGTGCCAGCAGCGTTTCTACGGAGGGCGGCTACACCTTC. V is TRBV2 and J is TRBJ1-2; D uncertain. The germline gives CDR1 SNHLY, CDR2 FYNNEI. V was pared by 6 bases and J by 8 bases, with 16 bases between. The CDR3 contains 13 residues.